This T cell receptor beta chain was profiled in a study of blood T cell repertoires in COVID-19. On the study more broadly: Samples of COVID-19 (acute and convalescent) were obtained from the United States, Italy and Spain. The analysed material was cDNA or gDNA that came from T cells, B-cell-depleted T cells, or PBMCs.

Original analysis: Amplification of reference gene primers was used by the study to estimate nucleated cell counts. Assay: immunoSEQ multiplex PCR; the TCRdb copy retains only in-frame clones and omits some. That table is the source of V, J and clone size, and D and trimming were worked out from the DNA. The data show approximately 140,000 clones, 80% to 90% seen once. The CDR3 has 11 residues. Trimming pared 10 bases from V and 3 bases from J, leaving 10 bases between. Germline-derived CDR1 and CDR2 are MNHEY and SVGAGI. The receptor was derived from a man between 65 and 85 years old with acute or convalescent COVID-19. Sequencing was performed on peripheral blood. This sequence joins TRBV6-5 and TRBJ2-7, with D maybe TRBD2 (5 bases). In DNA, the CDR3 is TGTGCCACCCACGGAGGCTACGAGCAGTACTTC. This gives the protein CATHGGYEQYF.